This TCR beta chain emerged from a study of cytomegalovirus exposure and HLA in healthy donors. General observations from the study: Later, an analysis showed that TCR beta chains associated with HLA were more clonally expanded than others that were equally common.

The PCR ran on 60 Vbeta and 13 Jbeta primers. Clones were read by immunoSEQ multiplex PCR, and TCRdb kept only the in-frame ones, dropping some. Of 120,000 to 150,000 clones in the sample, roughly four fifths were seen once. As for this clone: Its antigen is undetermined.

The CDR3 has 14 residues. V was shortened by 0 bases and J by 1 base, with 8 bases between the two germline ends. CDR1 SGHRS and CDR2 YFSETQ come from the germline V gene. The rearrangement uses TRBV5-1 and TRBJ2-7, with a tentative D call TRBD1 (6 bases). The sequenced sample consisted of PBMCs. The TCR originated in a woman between 40 and 55 years old in good health and CMV-seronegative. The CDR3 here is CASSLGGTSYEQYF. CDR3 in DNA: TGCGCCAGCAGCTTGGGAGGGACATCCTACGAGCAGTACTTC.